Listed below are T cell receptor beta chains from one sample, sequenced in a study of shared clonotypes between healthy human individuals. Repertoires were generated with immunoSEQ multiplex PCR, while TCRdb's copy carries only in-frame clones and drops some. The data hold about 730,000 clones, with roughly two thirds observed a single time. Sequencing input: memory CD4+ T cells sorted from blood. These receptors were obtained from a woman in her 30s in good health. Each CDR3 is given with its conserved first and last residue. The D gene is left open where the match is weak. Size values are once, few and many counts, or a class for expanded clones, and some rows have none.

d_call,j_call,cdr3_length,clone_size,v_call,cdr3_aa,cdr3_nt
NA,TRBJ1-3,15,few,TRBV28,CASSFQGSVGNTIYF,TGTGCCAGCAGTTTTCAGGGGTCCGTCGGAAACACCATATATTTT
NA,TRBJ2-1,12,NA,TRBV28,CATTATHNEQFF,TGTGCCACCACGGCGACCCACAATGAGCAGTTCTTC
NA,TRBJ2-2,15,NA,TRBV19,CASSTSGRHTGELFF,TGTGCCAGTAGTACCTCGGGACGCCACACCGGGGAGCTGTTTTTT
NA,TRBJ1-2,12,NA,TRBV6-1,CASSEYKGGYTF,TGTGCCAGCAGTGAATATAAGGGAGGCTACACCTTC
TRBD1,TRBJ1-2,14,NA,TRBV29-1,CSVGETGAPVIYTF,TGCAGCGTTGGAGAGACAGGGGCGCCGGTTATCTACACCTTC
TRBD1,TRBJ1-3,18,NA,TRBV9,CASSFRTGVMSSGNTIYF,TGTGCCAGCAGCTTCCGGACAGGGGTCATGAGCTCTGGAAACACCATATATTTT
TRBD2,TRBJ2-3,15,NA,TRBV11-2,CASSSTSGSTDTQYF,TGTGCCAGCAGCTCGACTAGCGGGAGCACAGATACGCAGTATTTT
NA,TRBJ1-5,14,few,TRBV21-1,CASSKASQIQPQHF,TGTGCCAGCAGCAAAGCCTCCCAGATACAGCCCCAGCATTTT
NA,TRBJ1-1,15,NA,TRBV6-6,CASSYFGEGTTEAFF,TGTGCCAGCAGTTACTTCGGGGAAGGGACCACTGAAGCTTTCTTT
NA,TRBJ2-2,15,NA,TRBV19,CASSRMGSETGELFF,TGTGCCAGTAGTCGTATGGGAAGTGAAACCGGGGAGCTGTTTTTT
NA,TRBJ1-4,14,few,TRBV2,CASSEQGTDEKLFF,TGTGCCAGCAGTGAACAGGGGACGGATGAAAAACTGTTTTTT
NA,TRBJ1-2,12,NA,TRBV29-1,CSVEDVRGGYTF,TGCAGCGTTGAGGACGTCAGGGGAGGCTACACCTTC
TRBD1,TRBJ2-7,14,NA,TRBV27,CAASFWTGSYEQYF,TGTGCCGCCTCTTTTTGGACAGGCTCCTACGAGCAGTACTTC
NA,TRBJ2-1,17,NA,TRBV27,CASSFNGGGSGGNEQFF,TGTGCCAGCAGTTTCAACGGAGGGGGGTCGGGAGGTAATGAGCAGTTCTTC
TRBD2,TRBJ2-1,15,NA,TRBV5-1,CASSLVSGSGNEQFF,TGCGCCAGCAGCTTGGTTAGCGGGAGCGGCAATGAGCAGTTCTTC